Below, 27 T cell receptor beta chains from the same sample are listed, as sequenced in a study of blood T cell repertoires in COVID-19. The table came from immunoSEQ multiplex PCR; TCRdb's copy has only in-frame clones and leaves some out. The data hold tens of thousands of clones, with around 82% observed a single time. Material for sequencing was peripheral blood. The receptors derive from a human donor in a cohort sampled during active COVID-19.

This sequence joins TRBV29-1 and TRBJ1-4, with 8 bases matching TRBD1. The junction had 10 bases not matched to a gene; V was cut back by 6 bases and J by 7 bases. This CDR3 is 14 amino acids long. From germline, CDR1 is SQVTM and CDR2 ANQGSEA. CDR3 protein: CSVRNRGSGEKLFF. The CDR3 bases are TGCAGCGTCCGGAACAGGGGGTCAGGTGAAAAACTGTTTTTT.

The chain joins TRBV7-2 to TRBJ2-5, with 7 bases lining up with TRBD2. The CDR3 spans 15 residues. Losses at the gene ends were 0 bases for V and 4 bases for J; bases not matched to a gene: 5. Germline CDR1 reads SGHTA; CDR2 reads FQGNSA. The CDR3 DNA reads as TGTGCCAGCAGCTTAGCCTCGGGAGGACGAGAGACCCAGTACTTC. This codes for CASSLASGGRETQYF.

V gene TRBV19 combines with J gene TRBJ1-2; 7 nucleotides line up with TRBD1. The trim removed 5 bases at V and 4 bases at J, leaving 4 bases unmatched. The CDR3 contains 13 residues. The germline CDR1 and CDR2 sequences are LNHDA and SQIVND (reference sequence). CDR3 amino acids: CASSPPGGYGYTF. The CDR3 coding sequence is TGTGCCAGTAGTCCCCCAGGGGGCTATGGCTACACCTTC.

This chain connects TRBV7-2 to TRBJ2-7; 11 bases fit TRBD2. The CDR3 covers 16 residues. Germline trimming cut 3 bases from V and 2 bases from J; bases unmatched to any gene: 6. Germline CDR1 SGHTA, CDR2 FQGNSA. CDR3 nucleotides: TGTGCCAGCAGCTTTTTTAGCGGGGGGGGCGCCTACGAGCAGTACTTC. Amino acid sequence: CASSFFSGGGAYEQYF.

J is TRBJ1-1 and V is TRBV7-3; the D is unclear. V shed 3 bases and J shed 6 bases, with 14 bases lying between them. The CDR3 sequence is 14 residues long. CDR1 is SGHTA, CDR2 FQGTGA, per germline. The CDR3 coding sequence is TGTGCCAGCAGCTTTCACGTAAGAGCTCCTGAAGCTTTCTTT. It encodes CASSFHVRAPEAFF. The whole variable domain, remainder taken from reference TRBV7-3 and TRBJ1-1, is GAGVSQTPSNKVTEKGKYVELRCDPISGHTALYWYRQSLGQGPEFLIYFQGTGAADDSGLPNDRFFAVRPEGSVSTLKIQRTERGDSAVYLCASSFHVRAPEAFFGQGTRLTVV.

The CDR3 region has the DNA TGTGCCACCAGTGATTTTATCCGGGGGGCATCCTACGAGCAGTACTTC. Its protein product is CATSDFIRGASYEQYF. The J gene is TRBJ2-7, the V gene TRBV24-1; TRBD2 might be the D (7 bases). Germline CDR1 reads KGHDR; CDR2 reads SFDVKD. V lost 1 base to trimming and J lost 1 base, with 13 bases between them. The CDR3 consists of 16 residues.

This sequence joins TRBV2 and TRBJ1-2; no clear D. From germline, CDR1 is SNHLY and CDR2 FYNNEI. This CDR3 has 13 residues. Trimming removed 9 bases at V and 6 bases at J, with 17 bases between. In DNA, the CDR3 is TGTGCCAGAGCGAGCGAGATCTATCATGGCTACACCTTC. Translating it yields CARASEIYHGYTF.

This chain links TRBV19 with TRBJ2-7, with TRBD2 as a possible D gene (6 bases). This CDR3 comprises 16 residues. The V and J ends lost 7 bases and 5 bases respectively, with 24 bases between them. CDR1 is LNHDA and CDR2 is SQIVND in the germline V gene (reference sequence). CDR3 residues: CASKGPTRGSGHEQYF. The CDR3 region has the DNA TGTGCCAGTAAAGGCCCAACCCGGGGGTCCGGCCACGAGCAGTACTTC.

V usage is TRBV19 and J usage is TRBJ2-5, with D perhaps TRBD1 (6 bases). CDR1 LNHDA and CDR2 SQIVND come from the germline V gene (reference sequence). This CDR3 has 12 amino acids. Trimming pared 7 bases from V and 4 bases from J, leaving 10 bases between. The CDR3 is CASKDRLETQYF. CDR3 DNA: TGTGCCAGTAAGGACAGATTAGAGACCCAGTACTTC.

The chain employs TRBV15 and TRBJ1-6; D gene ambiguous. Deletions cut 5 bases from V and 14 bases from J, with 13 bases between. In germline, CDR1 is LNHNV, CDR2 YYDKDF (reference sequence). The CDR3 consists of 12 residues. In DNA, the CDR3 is TGTGCCACCAGCCCAGAGAGAGGTTCCCTCCACTTT. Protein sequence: CATSPERGSLHF.

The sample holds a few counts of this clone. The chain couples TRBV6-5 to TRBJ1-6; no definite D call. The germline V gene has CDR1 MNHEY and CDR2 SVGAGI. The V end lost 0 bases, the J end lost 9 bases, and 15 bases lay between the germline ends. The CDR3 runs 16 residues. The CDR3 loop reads CASSYSDPSSGSPLHF. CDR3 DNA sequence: TGTGCCAGCAGTTACTCGGATCCCTCCTCGGGTTCACCCCTCCACTTT.

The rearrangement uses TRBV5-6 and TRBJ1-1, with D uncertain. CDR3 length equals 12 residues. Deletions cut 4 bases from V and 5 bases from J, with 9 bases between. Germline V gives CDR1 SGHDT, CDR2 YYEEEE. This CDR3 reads CASSVDKTEAFF. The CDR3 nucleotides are TGTGCCAGCAGCGTTGACAAGACTGAAGCTTTCTTT.

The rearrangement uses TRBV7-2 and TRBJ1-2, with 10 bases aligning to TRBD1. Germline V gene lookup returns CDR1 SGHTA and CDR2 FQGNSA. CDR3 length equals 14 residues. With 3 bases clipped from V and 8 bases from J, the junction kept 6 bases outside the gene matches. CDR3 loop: CASSFDRGPGGYTF. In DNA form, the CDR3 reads TGTGCCAGCAGCTTTGACAGGGGGCCAGGGGGCTACACCTTC. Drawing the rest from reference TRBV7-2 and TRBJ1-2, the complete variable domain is GAGVSQSPSNKVTEKGKDVELRCDPISGHTALYWYRQSLGQGLEFLIYFQGNSAPDKSGLPSDRFSAERTGGSVSTLTIQRTQQEDSAVYLCASSFDRGPGGYTFGSGTRLTVV.

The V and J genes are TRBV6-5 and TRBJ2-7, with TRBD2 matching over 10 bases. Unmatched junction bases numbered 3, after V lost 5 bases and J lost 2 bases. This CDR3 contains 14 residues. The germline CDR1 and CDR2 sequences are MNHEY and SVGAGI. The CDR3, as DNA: TGTGCCAGCAGTCAAAGCGGGGGGGCCTACGAGCAGTACTTC. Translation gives CASSQSGGAYEQYF.

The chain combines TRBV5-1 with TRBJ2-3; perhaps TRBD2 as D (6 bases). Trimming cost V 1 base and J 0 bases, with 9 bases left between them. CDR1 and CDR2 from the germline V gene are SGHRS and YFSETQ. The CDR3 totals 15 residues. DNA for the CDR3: TGCGCCAGCAGCTTGTACGGGGGTAGCACAGATACGCAGTATTTT. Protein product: CASSLYGGSTDTQYF.

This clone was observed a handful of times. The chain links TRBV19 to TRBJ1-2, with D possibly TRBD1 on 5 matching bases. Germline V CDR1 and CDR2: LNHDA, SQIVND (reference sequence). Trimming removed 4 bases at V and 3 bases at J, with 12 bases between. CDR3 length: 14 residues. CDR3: CASSTPQGYYGYTF. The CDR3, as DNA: TGTGCCAGTAGTACCCCTCAGGGATACTATGGCTACACCTTC.

In DNA, the CDR3 is TGTGCCAGCAGCTTTATCCGGGAGACCGGGGAGCTGTTTTTT. Translation gives CASSFIRETGELFF. The V and J genes are TRBV7-8 and TRBJ2-2; TRBD2 might be the D (6 bases). CDR1 and CDR2 (germline): SGHVS, FQNEAQ. V was cut by 3 bases and J by 5 bases, with 10 bases left in between. The CDR3 sequence is 14 residues long.

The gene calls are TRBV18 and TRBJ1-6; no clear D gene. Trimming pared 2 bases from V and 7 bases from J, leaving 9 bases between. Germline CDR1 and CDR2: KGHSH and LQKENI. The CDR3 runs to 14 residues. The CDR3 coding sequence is TGTGCCAGCTCACCAGGGAGTTACAATTCACCCCTCCACTTT. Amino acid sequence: CASSPGSYNSPLHF.

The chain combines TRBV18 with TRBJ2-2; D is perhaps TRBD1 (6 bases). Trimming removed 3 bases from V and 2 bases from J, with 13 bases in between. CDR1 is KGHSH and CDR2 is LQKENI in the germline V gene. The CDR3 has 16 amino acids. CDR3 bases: TGTGCCAGCTCACCCGCTGGGACATCCAACACCGGGGAGCTGTTTTTT. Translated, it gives CASSPAGTSNTGELFF.

CDR3 residues: CASSLAGQGGDEQYF. The CDR3, as DNA: TGTGCCAGCAGCTTAGCCGGGCAGGGGGGAGACGAGCAGTACTTC. The rearrangement links TRBV11-2 to TRBJ2-7, with D possibly being TRBD1 (7 bases). Germline-derived CDR1 and CDR2 are SGHAT and FQNNGV. The length of the CDR3 is 15 residues. V lost 1 base, J lost 5 bases, and 15 bases lay in between.

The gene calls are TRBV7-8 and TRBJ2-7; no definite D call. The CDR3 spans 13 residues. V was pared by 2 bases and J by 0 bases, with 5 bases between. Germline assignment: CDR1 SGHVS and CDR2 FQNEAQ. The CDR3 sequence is CASSLTPSYEQYF. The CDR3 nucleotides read TGTGCCAGCAGCTTAACACCCTCCTACGAGCAGTACTTC.

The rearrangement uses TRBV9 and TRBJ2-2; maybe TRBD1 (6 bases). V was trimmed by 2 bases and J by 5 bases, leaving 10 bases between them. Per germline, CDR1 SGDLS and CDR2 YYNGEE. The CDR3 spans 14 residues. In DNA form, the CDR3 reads TGTGCCAGCAGCGTGGGGGCTCGGACCGGGGAGCTGTTTTTT. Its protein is CASSVGARTGELFF.

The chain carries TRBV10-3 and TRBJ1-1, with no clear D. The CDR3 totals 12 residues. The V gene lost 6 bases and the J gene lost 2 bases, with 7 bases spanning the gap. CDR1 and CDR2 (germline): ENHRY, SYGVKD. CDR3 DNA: TGTGCCATCAGACAGAGAAACACTGAAGCTTTCTTT. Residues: CAIRQRNTEAFF.

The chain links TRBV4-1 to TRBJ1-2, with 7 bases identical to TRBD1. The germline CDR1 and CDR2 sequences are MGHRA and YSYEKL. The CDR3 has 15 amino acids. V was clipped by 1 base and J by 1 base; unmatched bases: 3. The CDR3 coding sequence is TGCGCCAGCAGCCAAGTAGGACAGGTTAACTATGGCTACACCTTC. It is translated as CASSQVGQVNYGYTF.

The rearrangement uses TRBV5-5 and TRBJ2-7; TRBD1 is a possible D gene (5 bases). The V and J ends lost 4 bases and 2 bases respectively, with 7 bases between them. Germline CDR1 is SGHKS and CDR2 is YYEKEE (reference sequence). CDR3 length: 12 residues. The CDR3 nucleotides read TGTGCCAGCAGCGTGACAGCCTACGAGCAGTACTTC. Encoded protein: CASSVTAYEQYF. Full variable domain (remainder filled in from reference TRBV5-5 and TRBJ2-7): DAGVTQSPTHLIKTRGQQVTLRCSPISGHKSVSWYQQVLGQGPQFIFQYYEKEERGRGNFPDRFSARQFPNYSSELNVNALLLGDSALYLCASSVTAYEQYFGPGTRLTVT.

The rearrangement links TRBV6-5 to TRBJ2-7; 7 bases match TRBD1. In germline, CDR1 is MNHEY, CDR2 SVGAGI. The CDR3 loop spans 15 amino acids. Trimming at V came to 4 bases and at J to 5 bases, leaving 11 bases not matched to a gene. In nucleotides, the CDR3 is TGTGCCAGCAGTTCTCCCACGACAGGGAAGAACGAGCAGTACTTC. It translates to CASSSPTTGKNEQYF.

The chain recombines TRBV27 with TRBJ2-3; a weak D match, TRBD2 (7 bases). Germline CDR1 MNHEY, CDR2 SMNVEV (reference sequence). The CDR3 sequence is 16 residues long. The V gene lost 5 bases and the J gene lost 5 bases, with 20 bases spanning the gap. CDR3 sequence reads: CASSPRGARGKDTQYF. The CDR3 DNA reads TGTGCCAGCAGTCCCCGGGGGGCCCGTGGGAAAGATACGCAGTATTTT.